This record covers a single T cell receptor beta chain. CDR1 is KGHSH and CDR2 is LQKENI in the germline V gene. The CDR3 runs 13 residues. V dropped 2 bases and J dropped 3 bases, with 8 bases sitting between them. 5'RACE primed from the constant segment yielded TCR alpha and TCR beta cDNA libraries bearing sample barcodes and UMIs. MiXCR, applied by TCRdb to the 5' RACE reads, yields one record per CDR3 protein. The sample has about 160,000 distinct CDR3 sequences; roughly 28% are singletons. This record comes from a study of T-cell memory formation after mild COVID-19. Input material: PBMCs or a T cell subset sorted from them (not recorded which). The receptor's source is an adult woman who had mild COVID-19 (a few samples of this study predate the infection). Cell type and time point are not known. The chain carries TRBV18 and TRBJ2-7; D is uncertain. The CDR3 region has the DNA TGTGCCAGCTCACCAGCGACAAACTACGAGCAGTACTTC. Translating it yields CASSPATNYEQYF.